The clone carrying this T cell receptor beta chain was picked up a small number of times. What it binds is not known. Peripheral blood came from all dose cohorts at three timepoints. This sample was taken from a study of OX40 agonist ivuxolimab in advanced cancers. For the study at large: Patients were over 65% male with ages roughly 20 to 85, mean 60.

Study-wide results and caveats: Both CD4+ and CD8+ T cell populations in blood had undergone clonal expansion by week 6 at 0.1 to 3.0 mg/kg. Expanded clones were, on average, more numerous in CD8+ T cells than in CD4+.

Here immunoSEQ multiplex PCR was the method, and the copy in TCRdb shows in-frame clones only, minus some. The sample has about 69,000 clones, approximately 91% seen once. The TCR originated in an adult with an advanced solid tumor such as melanoma, head and neck, liver or kidney cancer. The sample consisted of CD4+ or CD8+ T cells sorted from blood, taken in a trial of the OX40 agonist ivuxolimab.

CDR3 region: CSERDGLTGELFF. In DNA, the CDR3 is TGCAGCGAGCGGGACGGCCTCACCGGGGAGCTGTTTTTT. This chain uses TRBV29-1 with TRBJ2-2, with 7 bases that match TRBD2. The length of the CDR3 is 13 residues. Per the germline V gene, CDR1 is SQVTM and CDR2 is ANQGSEA. V shed 7 bases and J 4 bases; nucleotides not matched to a gene: 6.